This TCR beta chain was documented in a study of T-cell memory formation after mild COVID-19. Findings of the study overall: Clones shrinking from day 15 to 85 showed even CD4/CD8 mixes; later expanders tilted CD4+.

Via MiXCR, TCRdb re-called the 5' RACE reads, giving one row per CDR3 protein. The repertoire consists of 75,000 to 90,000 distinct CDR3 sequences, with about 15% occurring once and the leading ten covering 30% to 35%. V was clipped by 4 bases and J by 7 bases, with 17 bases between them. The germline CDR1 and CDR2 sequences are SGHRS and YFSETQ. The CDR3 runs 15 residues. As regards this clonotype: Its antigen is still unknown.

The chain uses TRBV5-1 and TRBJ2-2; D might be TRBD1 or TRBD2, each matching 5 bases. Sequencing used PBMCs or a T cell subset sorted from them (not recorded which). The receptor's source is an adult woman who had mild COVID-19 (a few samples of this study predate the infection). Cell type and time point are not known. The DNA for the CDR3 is TGCGCCAGCAGCGTGGGACCGTTAGGTGGCGGGGAGCTGTTTTTT. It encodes CASSVGPLGGGELFF. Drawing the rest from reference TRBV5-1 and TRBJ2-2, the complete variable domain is KAGVTQTPRYLIKTRGQQVTLSCSPISGHRSVSWYQQTPGQGLQFLFEYFSETQRNKGNFPGRFSGRQFSNSRSEMNVSTLELGDSALYLCASSVGPLGGGELFFGEGSRLTVL.